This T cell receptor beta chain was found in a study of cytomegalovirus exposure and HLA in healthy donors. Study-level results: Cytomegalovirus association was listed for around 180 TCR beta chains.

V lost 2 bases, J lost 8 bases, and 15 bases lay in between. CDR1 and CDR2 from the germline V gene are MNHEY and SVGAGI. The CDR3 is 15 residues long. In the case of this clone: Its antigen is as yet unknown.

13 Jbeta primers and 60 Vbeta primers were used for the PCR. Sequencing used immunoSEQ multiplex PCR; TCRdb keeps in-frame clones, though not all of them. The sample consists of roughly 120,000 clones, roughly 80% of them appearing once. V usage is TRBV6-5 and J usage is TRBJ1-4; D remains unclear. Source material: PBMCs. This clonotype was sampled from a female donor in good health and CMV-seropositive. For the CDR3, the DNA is TGTGCCAGCAGTTACCGGATAGGGTCTAGCGAAAAACTGTTTTTT. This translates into CASSYRIGSSEKLFF.